What follows are 32 T cell receptor beta chains derived from one specimen sequenced in a study of blood T cell repertoires in COVID-19. The assay was immunoSEQ multiplex PCR, and TCRdb's table has in-frame clones only and misses some. The profile covers about 180,000 clones, with 84% appearing a single time and less than 15% taken by the ten largest. What was sequenced was peripheral blood. These receptors were taken from a man younger than 35 with active or convalescent COVID-19.

This sequence joins TRBV25-1 and TRBJ2-3, with a tentative D call TRBD1 (6 bases). This CDR3 is built from 15 residues. Germline CDR1 and CDR2: MGHDK and SYGVNS. Between the trimmed V and J ends, which lost 1 base and 2 bases, there was a span of 10 bases. The CDR3, as DNA: TGTGCCAGCAGTGAATTTTGGGACACCACAGATACGCAGTATTTT. This translates into CASSEFWDTTDTQYF.

The chain recombines TRBV5-4 with TRBJ2-5; maybe TRBD2 (5 bases). V lost 5 bases and J lost 7, with 12 bases in between. Germline lookup yields CDR1 SGHNT and CDR2 YYREEE (reference sequence). The length of the CDR3 is 12 residues. In DNA, the CDR3 is TGTGCCAGCAGAGGGCAGGCGGGGACCCAGTACTTC. Amino acids: CASRGQAGTQYF.

This chain uses TRBV5-1 with TRBJ2-7, with 8 bases identical to TRBD2. Losses at the gene ends were 0 bases for V and 0 bases for J; bases not matched to a gene: 5. The CDR3 spans 16 residues. The germline V gene encodes CDR1 SGHRS and CDR2 YFSETQ. The DNA for the CDR3 is TGCGCCAGCAGCTTGGTGGCGGGGGGCTACTCCTACGAGCAGTACTTC. Translated, it gives CASSLVAGGYSYEQYF.

The chain has TRBV4-1 and TRBJ2-4; TRBD2 aligns across 13 bases. V gave up 0 bases and J gave up 2 bases; unmatched junction bases: 7. Germline CDR1 reads MGHRA; CDR2 reads YSYEKL. The CDR3 totals 19 residues. The CDR3 region has the DNA TGCGCCAGCAGCCAAGACCCCCCGACTAGCGGGAGGACCAAAAACATTCAGTACTTC. This gives the protein CASSQDPPTSGRTKNIQYF.

The genes are TRBV28 and TRBJ1-2; TRBD1 matches at 8 bases. V shed 1 base, J shed 6 bases, and the junction held 10 bases outside the gene matches. Germline V gives CDR1 MDHEN, CDR2 SYDVKM. The CDR3 has 16 residues. CDR3 nucleotide sequence: TGTGCCAGCAGTTTATTCTCCGGCGGACAGGGTAATGGCTACACCTTC. Translated, it gives CASSLFSGGQGNGYTF.

This chain links TRBV12-5 with TRBJ2-7; 8 bases fit TRBD1. Trimming took 4 bases from V and 7 from J; bases not matched to a gene: 12. Germline V gene data show CDR1 as LGHNT and CDR2 as FRNRAP. The CDR3 has 15 residues. The CDR3 nucleotides read TGTGCTAGTGGTTCCCTCCCAGGGGGCTTAGGGGAGCAGTACTTC. It codes for CASGSLPGGLGEQYF.

This clone was picked up one time. The V call is TRBV5-4, the J call TRBJ2-3; 8 bases map to TRBD2. This CDR3 spans 16 amino acids. The V gene's germline CDR1 is SGHNT and CDR2 YYREEE (reference sequence). V trimming: 4 bases; J trimming: 2 bases; junction bases outside the gene matches: 9. CDR3 residues: CASSRRTSQYTDTQYF. In nucleotides, the CDR3 is TGTGCCAGCAGCCGACGGACTAGCCAATACACAGATACGCAGTATTTT.

The chain recombines TRBV5-8 with TRBJ2-3; weak D call: TRBD2 (6 bases). Trimming removed 1 base at V and 2 bases at J, with 23 bases between. Germline V CDR1 and CDR2: SGHTS, YDEGEE. This CDR3 has 19 residues. CDR3 nucleotides: TGTGCCAGCAGCTTGCTGGCTAGCGAACGTCATCCCACCACAGATACGCAGTATTTT. Its protein is CASSLLASERHPTTDTQYF.

DNA for the CDR3: TGTGCCAGCAGCCAACTAGGCCTACCCGGTGGGACCCAGTACTTC. This translates into CASSQLGLPGGTQYF. The rearrangement uses TRBV6-2 or TRBV6-3 and TRBJ2-5; tentatively, D is TRBD2 (5 bases). Trimming removed 6 bases from V and 7 bases from J, with 21 bases in between. Germline assignment: CDR1 MNHEY and CDR2 SVGEGT. This CDR3 spans 15 amino acids.

The rearrangement joins TRBV18 to TRBJ2-5, with TRBD2 matching 11 bases. This CDR3 contains 16 residues. Germline CDR1 and CDR2: KGHSH and LQKENI. V was clipped by 1 base and J by 4 bases; unmatched bases: 5. This CDR3 reads CASSPRGGLAGETQYF. As DNA, the CDR3 is TGTGCCAGCTCACCACGCGGCGGACTAGCGGGAGAGACCCAGTACTTC.

The J gene is TRBJ2-3, the V gene TRBV15, with a tentative D call TRBD1 (6 bases). The CDR3 extends over 13 amino acids. Germline values: CDR1 LNHNV, CDR2 YYDKDF (reference sequence). Trimming took off 4 bases at V and 8 bases at J, with 13 bases between the two ends. Here the CDR3 reads CATSKGDRTTQYF. As DNA, the CDR3 is TGTGCCACCAGCAAGGGGGACCGGACTACGCAGTATTTT.

The genes are TRBV24-1 and TRBJ2-3, with 13 bases aligning to TRBD2. The V gene's germline CDR1 is KGHDR and CDR2 SFDVKD. With V trimmed by 4 bases and J by 2 bases, 5 bases remained unmatched. The CDR3 contains 17 residues. The CDR3 loop is CATSDRTSGGNTDTQYF. DNA for the CDR3: TGTGCCACCAGTGACCGGACTAGCGGGGGAAACACAGATACGCAGTATTTT.

The chain carries TRBV28 and TRBJ1-5; no reliable D call. Germline CDR1 MDHEN, CDR2 SYDVKM. The V end was cut by 3 bases, the J end by 2 bases, with 8 bases between. CDR3 size: 14 residues. The CDR3 here is CASSFAAGNQPQHF. The CDR3 bases are TGTGCCAGCAGTTTTGCGGCGGGCAATCAGCCCCAGCATTTT. The full variable domain, with the rest looked up from reference TRBV28 and TRBJ1-5, is DVKVTQSSRYLVKRTGEKVFLECVQDMDHENMFWYRQDPGLGLRLIYFSYDVKMKEKGDIPEGYSVSREKKERFSLILESASTNQTSMYLCASSFAAGNQPQHFGDGTRLSIL.

V gene TRBV7-7 combines with J gene TRBJ1-2, with 7 bases identical to TRBD1. Germline CDR1 is SSHAT and CDR2 is FNYEAQ (reference sequence). The CDR3 extends over 14 amino acids. The V segment lost 0 bases and the J segment 5 bases; nucleotides outside the gene matches: 3. In DNA form, the CDR3 reads TGTGCCAGCAGCTTAGCGGGACAGAGGTATGGCTACACCTTC. Its translation is CASSLAGQRYGYTF. Based on the CDR3 plus reference TRBV7-7 and TRBJ1-2, the full variable domain is GAGVSQSPRYKVTKRGQDVTLRCDPISSHATLYWYQQALGQGPEFLTYFNYEAQPDKSGLPSDRFSAERPEGSISTLTIQRTEQRDSAMYRCASSLAGQRYGYTFGSGTRLTVV.

The chain carries TRBV1 and TRBJ1-4. TRBV1 is a recognized pseudogene. The CDR3 has 16 residues. The chain's CDR3 is CTSNGGRGNANEKLFF. The CDR3 DNA reads TGCACCAGCAATGGGGGGAGGGGGAACGCTAATGAAAAACTGTTTTTT.

V usage is TRBV13 and J usage is TRBJ2-7; D unclear. The CDR3 spans 16 residues. V was trimmed by 0 bases and J by 1 base, leaving 13 bases between them. Germline V gene lookup returns CDR1 PRHDT and CDR2 FYEKMQ (reference sequence). The CDR3 region is CASSLGVRQVSYEQYF. As DNA, the CDR3 is TGTGCCAGCAGCTTAGGCGTCCGTCAGGTTTCCTACGAGCAGTACTTC.

The rearrangement links TRBV7-2 to TRBJ2-2; TRBD2 aligns across 9 bases. Germline V gene sequence: CDR1 SGHTA, CDR2 FQGNSA. V was pared by 2 bases and J by 6 bases, with 4 bases of the junction left unmatched. The CDR3 runs 15 residues. The CDR3 is CASSLLAGNSGELFF. In DNA form, the CDR3 reads TGTGCCAGCAGCTTACTAGCGGGGAATTCCGGGGAGCTGTTTTTT.

The chain couples TRBV6-5 to TRBJ2-1, with D perhaps TRBD2 (5 bases). Trimming removed 2 bases at V and 8 bases at J, with 10 bases between. The germline V gene encodes CDR1 MNHEY and CDR2 SVGAGI. The CDR3 has 13 residues. CDR3: CASSYDTRDEQFF. The CDR3 DNA is TGTGCCAGCAGTTACGACACTAGGGATGAGCAGTTCTTC.

This clone is a singleton in its sample. The J gene is TRBJ2-1, the V gene TRBV10-2; TRBD1 agrees at 7 bases. The CDR3 spans 14 residues. In germline, CDR1 is WSHSY, CDR2 SAAADI. The J segment lost 10 bases and the V segment lost 2 bases, leaving 8 bases of the junction unmatched. The CDR3 DNA follows: TGCGCCAGCAGTGAGAGCCCGAGGGGGCAGGAGCAGTTCTTC. Amino acid sequence: CASSESPRGQEQFF.

This clone turned up a few times. V is TRBV7-9 and J is TRBJ1-4; 10 bases map to TRBD1. CDR3 length: 18 amino acids. Germline V lookup: CDR1 SEHNR, CDR2 FQNEAQ (reference sequence). V lost 5 bases, J lost 2 bases, and 11 bases stayed unmatched. CDR3 protein: CASSKRGQGMATNEKLFF. The CDR3 DNA is TGTGCCAGCAGCAAAAGGGGACAGGGGATGGCGACTAATGAAAAACTGTTTTTT.

V usage is TRBV11-3 and J usage is TRBJ2-1; 11 nucleotides agree with TRBD2. Germline CDR1 reads SGHNT; CDR2 reads YENEEA. V lost 1 base to trimming and J lost 8 bases; unmatched junction nucleotides: 7. The CDR3 is 16 amino acids. This chain's CDR3 is CASSLGGVAGGYEQFF. In nucleotides, the CDR3 is TGTGCCAGCAGCTTAGGAGGGGTAGCGGGAGGGTATGAGCAGTTCTTC.

This clone was seen at least ten times. The chain links TRBV12-3 or TRBV12-4 to TRBJ1-3; the D gene is possibly TRBD1 (5 bases). The CDR3 length is 13 residues. V dropped 8 bases and J dropped 0 bases, with 8 bases sitting between them. CDR3 sequence (DNA): TGTGCCAGCGCCAGGGACTCTGGAAACACCATATATTTT. This encodes CASARDSGNTIYF.

This clone appeared a single time. The genes are TRBV3-1 (or the pseudogene TRBV3-2) and TRBJ2-1; TRBD2 agrees at 11 bases. Germline CDR1 and CDR2: LGHDT and YNNKEL (reference sequence). This CDR3 region has 17 residues. After removal of 4 bases from V and 4 bases from J, the junction contained 9 bases not matched to a gene. The CDR3 DNA reads TGTGCCAGCAGCCCAACCCTACTAGCGGGAGATTACAATGAGCAGTTCTTC. Translating gives CASSPTLLAGDYNEQFF.

The chain couples TRBV10-1 to TRBJ2-7; TRBD1 agrees at 7 bases. J was trimmed by 2 bases and V by 6 bases; bases with no gene match: 10. The germline V gene encodes CDR1 WNHNN and CDR2 SYGVQD (reference sequence). The CDR3 contains 15 residues. The CDR3 reads CASSFPGQLPYEQYF. Written as DNA, the CDR3 is TGCGCCAGCAGCTTTCCGGGACAGCTACCCTACGAGCAGTACTTC.

The chain links TRBV4-1 to TRBJ2-3; 8 nucleotides line up with TRBD1. This CDR3 is 15 amino acids long. Per germline, CDR1 MGHRA and CDR2 YSYEKL. V lost 3 bases and J lost 4; bases outside the gene matches: 6. CDR3 protein: CASSQVGTGADTQYF. CDR3 bases: TGCGCCAGCAGCCAGGTTGGGACAGGAGCAGATACGCAGTATTTT.

The rearrangement links TRBV6-5 to TRBJ1-5, with D perhaps matching TRBD1 (6 bases). Trimming removed 9 bases from V and 1 base from J, with 13 bases in between. CDR1 is MNHEY and CDR2 is SVGAGI in the germline V gene. The CDR3 extends over 14 amino acids. CDR3 bases: TGTGCCAGTCGACAGGAGACGAGCAATCAGCCCCAGCATTTT. Protein: CASRQETSNQPQHF.

This chain links TRBV7-2 with TRBJ2-3; D possibly corresponds to TRBD1 (5 bases). V shed 5 bases and J shed 2 bases, with 17 bases lying between them. The CDR3 consists of 16 residues. CDR1 and CDR2 (germline): SGHTA, FQGNSA. This chain's CDR3 is CASSPRLTASTDTQYF. CDR3 bases: TGTGCCAGCAGCCCGCGACTGACAGCTTCCACAGATACGCAGTATTTT.

The CDR3: CASDRTAENTEAFF. In nucleotides, the CDR3 is TGTGCCAGCGATCGGACAGCCGAAAACACTGAAGCTTTCTTT. The rearrangement links TRBV6-5 to TRBJ1-1; a weak D match, TRBD1 (6 bases). Trimming left V 8 bases short and J 2 bases short, with 15 bases between. CDR3 length equals 14 residues. Per the germline V gene, CDR1 is MNHEY and CDR2 is SVGAGI.

The rearrangement uses TRBV27 and TRBJ1-1, with D hard to call. Trimming took 6 bases from V and 3 from J, leaving 11 bases between them. This CDR3 region has 13 residues. Germline values: CDR1 MNHEY, CDR2 SMNVEV (reference sequence). The CDR3 bases are TGTGCCAGCAGGTCCTACCTTGACACTGAAGCTTTCTTT. Translated, it gives CASRSYLDTEAFF.

The chain employs TRBV6-5 and TRBJ2-3; perhaps TRBD2 as D (6 bases). This CDR3 comprises 14 residues. V shed 2 bases and J shed 6 bases, with 12 bases lying between them. CDR1 is MNHEY, CDR2 SVGAGI, per germline. The CDR3 reads CASSYRGGGDTQYF. DNA of the CDR3: TGTGCCAGCAGTTACCGGGGTGGGGGGGATACGCAGTATTTT.

The chain joins TRBV11-3 to TRBJ2-2; the D is unclear. CDR3 length: 14 residues. CDR1 is SGHNT, CDR2 YENEEA, per germline. The ends were cut back, 1 base at V and 0 bases at J, with 3 bases in the middle. CDR3 residues: CASSLAANTGELFF. In DNA, the CDR3 is TGTGCCAGCAGCTTAGCCGCGAACACCGGGGAGCTGTTTTTT. Based on the CDR3 plus reference TRBV11-3 and TRBJ2-2, the full variable domain is EAGVVQSPRYKIIEKKQPVAFWCNPISGHNTLYWYLQNLGQGPELLIRYENEEAVDDSQLPKDRFSAERLKGVDSTLKIQPAELGDSAVYLCASSLAANTGELFFGEGSRLTVL.

The chain recombines TRBV13 with TRBJ1-4; maybe TRBD1 (5 bases). Germline V gene data show CDR1 as PRHDT and CDR2 as FYEKMQ (reference sequence). V lost 5 bases to trimming and J lost 6 bases, with 16 bases between them. There are 15 residues in the CDR3. Here the CDR3 DNA reads TGTGCCAGCAGCACCTGGGGGGGAAAGGATGAAAAACTGTTTTTT. Translated: CASSTWGGKDEKLFF.